A single sample is the source of the 32 T cell receptor beta chains below, sequenced in a study of beta chain features in type 1 diabetes. Since all of the isolated RNA was reverse transcribed, expressed TCRB transcripts were what got sequenced. Only in-frame clones appear in the TCRdb table, and some are missing; sequencing was by immunoSEQ multiplex PCR. Found here are hundreds of thousands of clones, 30% of them singletons; the top ten hold 0.05% to 0.065%. What was sequenced was naive CD4+ T cells from blood. The receptors were sampled from a man aged 18 to 30 in good health.

The CDR3 sequence is CSVLGQKAYGYTF. The CDR3, as DNA: TGCAGCGTATTGGGACAGAAGGCCTATGGCTACACCTTC. The V call is TRBV29-1, the J call TRBJ1-2; TRBD1 matches at 7 bases. Germline CDR1 reads SQVTM; CDR2 reads ANQGSEA. The V segment lost 6 bases and the J segment 4 bases; nucleotides outside the gene matches: 8. The CDR3 runs 13 residues.

This clone was counted a few times. V and J are TRBV30 and TRBJ2-3, with 9 bases fitting TRBD2. V was pared by 4 bases and J by 4 bases, with 6 bases of the junction left unmatched. CDR1 GTSNPN and CDR2 SVGIG come from the germline V gene (reference sequence). The CDR3 loop spans 14 amino acids. The CDR3 DNA is TGTGCCTGGAATAGCGGGAGCCCGTCAGATACGCAGTATTTT. As protein: CAWNSGSPSDTQYF.

Remarks on this clone: Other nucleotide sequences from this sample produce the same CDR3. V usage is TRBV5-1 and J usage is TRBJ2-7; no clear D gene. V was shortened by 0 bases and J by 3 bases, with 10 bases between the two germline ends. The CDR3 is made up of 14 amino acids. Germline lookup yields CDR1 SGHRS and CDR2 YFSETQ. The chain's CDR3 is CASSLGAGVYEQYF. CDR3 coding DNA: TGCGCCAGCAGCTTGGGCGCCGGAGTCTACGAGCAGTACTTC.

The rearrangement joins TRBV25-1 to TRBJ2-3, with TRBD2 matching 13 bases. This CDR3 is 14 amino acids long. The germline CDR1 and CDR2 sequences are MGHDK and SYGVNS. The J segment lost 5 bases and the V segment lost 5 bases, leaving 1 base of the junction unmatched. The CDR3 loop reads CASSWTSGRDTQYF. The CDR3 DNA reads as TGTGCCAGCAGTTGGACTAGCGGGAGAGATACGCAGTATTTT.

A few counts support this clone. This sequence joins TRBV29-1 and TRBJ2-1, with 7 nucleotides matching TRBD2. From germline, CDR1 is SQVTM and CDR2 ANQGSEA. This CDR3 region has 13 residues. The junction had 9 bases not matched to a gene; V was cut back by 4 bases and J by 9 bases. The CDR3 region is CSVVPLRESEQFF. DNA of the CDR3: TGCAGCGTTGTCCCGCTGCGGGAGTCTGAGCAGTTCTTC.

This clone was seen a few times. The chain carries TRBV9 and TRBJ1-5; no reliable D call. Germline V gene sequence: CDR1 SGDLS, CDR2 YYNGEE. Trimming took off 0 bases at V and 4 bases at J, with 5 bases between the two ends. The CDR3 consists of 13 residues. The CDR3 nucleotides read TGTGCCAGCAGCGTAGACAAAAATCAGCCCCAGCATTTT. Its protein product is CASSVDKNQPQHF.

The DNA for the CDR3 is TGCGCCAGCGCCCTGGGAGATACGCAGTATTTT. Its translation is CASALGDTQYF. This rearrangement joins TRBV10-2 to TRBJ2-3; D is ambiguous. Germline-derived CDR1 and CDR2 are WSHSY and SAAADI. Trimming left V 8 bases short and J 5 bases short, with 8 bases between. The CDR3 consists of 11 residues.

The V call is TRBV7-9, the J call TRBJ2-2; TRBD1 aligns across 9 bases. V was pared by 3 bases and J by 3 bases, with 2 bases of the junction left unmatched. The germline V gene encodes CDR1 SEHNR and CDR2 FQNEAQ (reference sequence). The CDR3 is made up of 15 amino acids. The CDR3 coding sequence is TGTGCCAGCAGCTTTGGGACAGGGTACACCGGGGAGCTGTTTTTT. It is translated as CASSFGTGYTGELFF.

The V call is TRBV18, the J call TRBJ1-1; D may be TRBD1 (5 bases). CDR3 length equals 14 residues. V gave up 8 bases and J gave up 4 bases, with 17 bases separating them. Germline-derived CDR1 and CDR2 are KGHSH and LQKENI. CDR3 DNA: TGTGCCAGCGCGAGGGACTTGTCTGGCACTGAAGCTTTCTTT. It specifies CASARDLSGTEAFF.

This clone was detected only a few times. The genes are TRBV5-1 and TRBJ2-7, with D possibly matching TRBD2 (6 bases). V was clipped by 0 bases and J by 7 bases, with 11 bases between them. This CDR3 region has 13 residues. Germline V gives CDR1 SGHRS, CDR2 YFSETQ. The CDR3 DNA sequence: TGCGCCAGCAGCTTGGCTGGGAGGAGTGAGCAGTACTTC. Translated, it gives CASSLAGRSEQYF.

This clone was seen a single time. The rearrangement joins TRBV30 to TRBJ2-7; 8 nucleotides line up with TRBD1. The V segment lost 4 bases and the J segment 1 base; nucleotides outside the gene matches: 6. The CDR3 contains 14 residues. Germline loops: CDR1 GTSNPN, CDR2 SVGIG (reference sequence). CDR3 sequence (DNA): TGTGCCTGGAAACAGGGGGTAGGTTCCTACGAGCAGTACTTC. Translated, it gives CAWKQGVGSYEQYF.

The rearrangement links TRBV19 to TRBJ2-1; TRBD1 is a possible D gene (5 bases). Trimming stripped 3 bases from V and 2 bases from J, with 8 bases between. Germline CDR1 LNHDA, CDR2 SQIVND (reference sequence). The CDR3 covers 14 residues. The CDR3 loop reads CASSIQGAYNEQFF. The CDR3 DNA reads TGTGCCAGTAGTATTCAGGGCGCCTACAATGAGCAGTTCTTC.

The CDR3: CATSRDLNVAETQYF. DNA of the CDR3: TGTGCCACCAGCAGAGATCTCAACGTGGCAGAGACCCAGTACTTC. The chain combines TRBV15 with TRBJ2-5; D gene unclear. Germline CDR1 reads LNHNV; CDR2 reads YYDKDF (reference sequence). Trimming took off 0 bases at V and 4 bases at J, with 12 bases between the two ends. This CDR3 region has 15 residues.

There are a few counts of this clone. The gene calls are TRBV2 and TRBJ2-1; 7 bases align to TRBD1. Germline loops: CDR1 SNHLY, CDR2 FYNNEI. There are 13 residues in the CDR3. J was trimmed by 6 bases and V by 7 bases; bases with no gene match: 6. CDR3 sequence reads: CASNRDSTNEQFF. CDR3 in DNA: TGTGCCAGCAATAGGGACAGCACCAATGAGCAGTTCTTC.

A few counts support this clone. CDR3 sequence reads: CAISYRDRASEQYF. CDR3 DNA: TGTGCCATCAGCTACCGGGACAGGGCTTCCGAGCAGTACTTC. The chain uses TRBV10-3 and TRBJ2-7, with 9 bases fitting TRBD1. In germline, CDR1 is ENHRY, CDR2 SYGVKD. The CDR3 consists of 14 residues. V dropped 6 bases and J dropped 6; count of bases not matched to a gene: 9.

This chain joins TRBV5-1 and TRBJ2-1; D unresolved. Per germline, CDR1 SGHRS and CDR2 YFSETQ. The CDR3 has 16 residues. The ends were cut back, 1 base at V and 8 bases at J, with 19 bases in the middle. CDR3 protein: CASSLSRSRWSDEQFF. The CDR3 DNA sequence: TGCGCCAGCAGCTTGTCCCGATCACGGTGGAGTGATGAGCAGTTCTTC.

The V and J genes are TRBV27 and TRBJ2-7; D might be TRBD2 (5 bases). The CDR3 length is 14 residues. Germline CDR1 reads MNHEY; CDR2 reads SMNVEV (reference sequence). Trimming shortened V by 3 bases and J by 0 bases, and 9 bases separated the two germline ends. For the CDR3, the DNA is TGTGCCAGCAGTTTGAGGGAGAGCTCCTACGAGCAGTACTTC. This encodes CASSLRESSYEQYF.

This chain links TRBV18 with TRBJ2-5; a possible D gene is TRBD2 (5 bases). V shed 4 bases and J shed 4 bases, with 13 bases lying between them. The CDR3 covers 14 residues. CDR1 is KGHSH, CDR2 LQKENI, per germline. CDR3 protein: CASSHTGNSETQYF. The CDR3 coding sequence is TGTGCCAGCTCACATACCGGGAACTCAGAGACCCAGTACTTC.

The chain combines TRBV10-3 with TRBJ2-7; the D gene is possibly TRBD2 (6 bases). With 3 bases removed from V and 2 bases from J, the gap between germline ends came to 14 bases. Germline lookup yields CDR1 ENHRY and CDR2 SYGVKD. The CDR3 covers 15 residues. The CDR3 coding sequence is TGTGCCATCAGTGACGATGGAGGGCATCCCTACGAGCAGTACTTC. Protein product: CAISDDGGHPYEQYF.

V usage is TRBV29-1 and J usage is TRBJ1-4; D gene ambiguous. Germline lookup yields CDR1 SQVTM and CDR2 ANQGSEA. With 3 bases removed from V and 5 bases from J, the gap between germline ends came to 10 bases. This CDR3 is 13 amino acids long. CDR3 sequence: CSVDGSTNEKLFF. CDR3 DNA sequence: TGCAGCGTTGATGGCAGCACAAATGAAAAACTGTTTTTT. The whole variable domain, remainder taken from reference TRBV29-1 and TRBJ1-4, is SAVISQKPSRDICQRGTSLTIQCQVDSQVTMMFWYRQQPGQSLTLIATANQGSEATYESGFVIDKFPISRPNLTFSTLTVSNMSPEDSSIYLCSVDGSTNEKLFFGSGTQLSVL.

The gene calls are TRBV30 and TRBJ2-1; 10 bases agree with TRBD2. V was clipped by 3 bases and J by 6 bases; unmatched bases: 5. CDR1 and CDR2 (germline): GTSNPN, SVGIG (reference sequence). The CDR3 runs 14 residues. CDR3 nucleotides: TGTGCCTGGAGCCGGCTAGCGGGGGCCAATGAGCAGTTCTTC. This translates into CAWSRLAGANEQFF.

This clone was picked up a small number of times. The rearrangement joins TRBV5-4 to TRBJ2-5; D not resolved. Trimming took off 0 bases at V and 3 bases at J, with 6 bases between the two ends. The germline V gene has CDR1 SGHNT and CDR2 YYREEE (reference sequence). This CDR3 has 13 residues. The CDR3 here is CASSLVTEETQYF. The CDR3 bases are TGTGCCAGCAGCTTGGTAACAGAAGAGACCCAGTACTTC.

The chain uses TRBV10-3 and TRBJ2-5; 8 bases map to TRBD1. The CDR3 runs 13 residues. Germline V gene lookup returns CDR1 ENHRY and CDR2 SYGVKD. The J segment lost 4 bases and the V segment lost 6 bases, leaving 4 bases of the junction unmatched. The CDR3 loop is CAIRPGGAETQYF. In DNA form, the CDR3 reads TGTGCCATCAGACCAGGGGGCGCAGAGACCCAGTACTTC.

This clone came up a few times. One junction end disagrees with the germline gene, perhaps due to a read error. The chain carries TRBV7-7 and TRBJ2-2; D unclear. Germline V lookup: CDR1 SSHAT, CDR2 FNYEAQ (reference sequence). This CDR3 spans 14 amino acids. In DNA form, the CDR3 reads TGTGCTAGCAGCTCCGGGCCGAACACCGGGGAGCTGTTTTTT. This codes for CASSSGPNTGELFF.

The chain is built from TRBV20-1 and TRBJ2-7, with 7 bases fitting TRBD2. V was pared by 6 bases and J by 6 bases, with 5 bases of the junction left unmatched. The CDR3 covers 11 residues. Germline V CDR1 and CDR2: DFQATT, SNEGSKA (reference sequence). The CDR3 region has the DNA TGCAGTGCAGGGGCTAGCGGCGAGCAGTACTTC. Translated, it gives CSAGASGEQYF.

This clone was observed a handful of times. The rearrangement joins TRBV5-1 to TRBJ2-5; D not resolved. Germline V gene lookup returns CDR1 SGHRS and CDR2 YFSETQ. V was cut by 0 bases and J by 2 bases, with 8 bases left in between. This CDR3 has 14 amino acids. CDR3 coding DNA: TGCGCCAGCAGCTTGGCCGCACGGCAAGAGACCCAGTACTTC. Amino acid sequence: CASSLAARQETQYF.

The chain joins TRBV14 to TRBJ2-5; 11 nucleotides match TRBD2. There are 16 residues in the CDR3. J gave up 4 bases and V 1 base, and 5 bases lay outside the gene matches. Germline CDR1 SGHDN, CDR2 FVKESK. CDR3 bases: TGTGCCAGCAGCCAAGGAGTAGCGGGAGGGTTAGAGACCCAGTACTTC. As protein: CASSQGVAGGLETQYF. The full variable domain, its missing parts supplied by reference TRBV14 and TRBJ2-5, is EAGVTQFPSHSVIEKGQTVTLRCDPISGHDNLYWYRRVMGKEIKFLLHFVKESKQDESGMPNNRFLAERTGGTYSTLKVQPAELEDSGVYFCASSQGVAGGLETQYFGPGTRLLVL.

This rearrangement joins TRBV5-6 to TRBJ2-7; possibly TRBD2 for D (7 bases). The V end lost 0 bases, the J end lost 0 bases, and 13 bases lay between the germline ends. Germline V gene lookup returns CDR1 SGHDT and CDR2 YYEEEE. The CDR3 totals 16 residues. CDR3 sequence: CASSLARGASSYEQYF. As DNA, the CDR3 is TGTGCCAGCAGCTTGGCTCGGGGGGCGAGCTCCTACGAGCAGTACTTC.

The V gene is TRBV7-2, the J gene TRBJ2-7; D gene ambiguous. CDR3 length: 14 amino acids. Germline CDR1 reads SGHTA; CDR2 reads FQGNSA. V shed 1 base and J shed 2 bases, with 9 bases lying between them. For the CDR3, the DNA is TGTGCCAGCAGCTTAGTCCATCCCCCCTACGAGCAGTACTTC. It specifies CASSLVHPPYEQYF.

The CDR3 is CASSALGREDGELFF. Written as DNA, the CDR3 is TGTGCCAGCAGCGCTCTAGGGCGGGAGGACGGGGAGCTGTTTTTT. The rearrangement joins TRBV9 to TRBJ2-2; 8 bases are shared with TRBD2. V was clipped by 3 bases and J by 7 bases; unmatched bases: 8. The CDR3 contains 15 residues. Germline V gene lookup returns CDR1 SGDLS and CDR2 YYNGEE.

As regards this clone: One end of the junction fails to match germline, which may point to a read error. The V gene is TRBV10-3, the J gene TRBJ2-7; the match to TRBD2 covers 13 bases. Germline CDR1 ENHRY, CDR2 SYGVKD. The CDR3 length is 16 residues. The DNA for the CDR3 is TGTGCCAGCAGTTACGTTCGGGGACTAGCGGGATACGAGCAGTACTTC. Its protein product is CASSYVRGLAGYEQYF.

This clone was seen a few times. J is TRBJ2-5 and V is TRBV5-4; weak D call: TRBD1 (5 bases). V lost 4 bases, J lost 4 bases, and 20 bases lay in between. This CDR3 region has 16 residues. From germline, CDR1 is SGHNT and CDR2 YYREEE (reference sequence). The CDR3 sequence is CASSPEGAGIAETQYF. CDR3 nucleotide sequence: TGTGCCAGCAGCCCAGAAGGGGCAGGGATAGCAGAGACCCAGTACTTC. Combining the CDR3 with reference TRBV5-4 and TRBJ2-5 gives the whole variable domain ETGVTQSPTHLIKTRGQQVTLRCSSQSGHNTVSWYQQALGQGPQFIFQYYREEENGRGNFPPRFSGLQFPNYSSELNVNALELDDSALYLCASSPEGAGIAETQYFGPGTRLLVL.